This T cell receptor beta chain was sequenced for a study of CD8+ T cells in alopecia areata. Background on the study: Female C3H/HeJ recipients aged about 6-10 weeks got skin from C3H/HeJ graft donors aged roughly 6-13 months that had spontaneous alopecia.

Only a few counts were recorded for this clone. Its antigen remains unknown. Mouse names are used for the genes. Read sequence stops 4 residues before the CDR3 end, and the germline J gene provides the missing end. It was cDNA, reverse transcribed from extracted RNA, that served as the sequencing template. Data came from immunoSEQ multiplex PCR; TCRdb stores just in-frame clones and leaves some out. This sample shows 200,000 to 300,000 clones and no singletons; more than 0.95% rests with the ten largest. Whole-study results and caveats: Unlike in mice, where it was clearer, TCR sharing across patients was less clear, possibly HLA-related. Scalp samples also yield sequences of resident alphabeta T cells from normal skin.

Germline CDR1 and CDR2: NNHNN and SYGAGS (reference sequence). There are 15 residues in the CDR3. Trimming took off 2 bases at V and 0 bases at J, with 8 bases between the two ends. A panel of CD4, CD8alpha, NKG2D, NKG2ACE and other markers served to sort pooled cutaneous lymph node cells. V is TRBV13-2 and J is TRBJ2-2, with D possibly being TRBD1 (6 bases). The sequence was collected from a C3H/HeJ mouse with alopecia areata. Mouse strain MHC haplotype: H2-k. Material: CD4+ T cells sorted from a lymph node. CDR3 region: CASGEPGANTGQLYF. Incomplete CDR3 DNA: TGTGCCAGCGGTGAGCCAGGGGCAAACACCGGG.